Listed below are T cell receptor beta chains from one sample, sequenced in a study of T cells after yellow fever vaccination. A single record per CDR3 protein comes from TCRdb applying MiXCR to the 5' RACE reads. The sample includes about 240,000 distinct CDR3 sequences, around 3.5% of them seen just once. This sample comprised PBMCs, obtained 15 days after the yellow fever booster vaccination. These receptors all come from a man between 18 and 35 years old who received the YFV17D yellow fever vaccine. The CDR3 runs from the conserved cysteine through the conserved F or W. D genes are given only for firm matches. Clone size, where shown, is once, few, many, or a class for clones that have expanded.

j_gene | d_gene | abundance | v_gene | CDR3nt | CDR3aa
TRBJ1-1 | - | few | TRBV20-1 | TGCAGTGCTAGAGAAATGGCAGGGATGAACACTGAAGCTTTCTTT | CSAREMAGMNTEAFF
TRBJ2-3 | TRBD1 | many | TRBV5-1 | TGCGCCAGCAGCCCGGGACAGGGGTTTGCAGATACGCAGTATTTT | CASSPGQGFADTQYF
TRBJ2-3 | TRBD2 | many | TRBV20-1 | TGCAGTGCTAGAGTTGAGCGGGGGGTCACAGATACGCAGTATTTT | CSARVERGVTDTQYF
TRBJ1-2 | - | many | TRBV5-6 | TGTGCCAGCAGCTTAAAAGGCCGAGGCTACACCTTC | CASSLKGRGYTF
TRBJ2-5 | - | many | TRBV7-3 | TGTGCCAGCAGCTCCCGACAGGAGGAGACCCAGTACTTC | CASSSRQEETQYF
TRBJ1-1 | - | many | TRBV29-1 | TGCAGCGTGCAGGGTTGGATGAACACTGAAGCTTTCTTT | CSVQGWMNTEAFF
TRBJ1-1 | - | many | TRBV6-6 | TGTGCCAGCAGTGAAACGGACCGAATGAACACTGAAGCTTTCTTT | CASSETDRMNTEAFF
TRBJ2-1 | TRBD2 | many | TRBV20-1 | TGCAGTGCTAGGAAGGGGGGGAGCGGGGGACCTTACAATGAGCAGTTCTTC | CSARKGGSGGPYNEQFF
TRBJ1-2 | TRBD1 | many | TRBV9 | TGTGCCAGCATGAGGGACAGGGTTGGCTATGGCTACACCTTC | CASMRDRVGYGYTF
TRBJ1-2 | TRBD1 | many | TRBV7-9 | TGTGCCAGCAGCCGGGGACAGACTAACTATGGCTACACCTTC | CASSRGQTNYGYTF
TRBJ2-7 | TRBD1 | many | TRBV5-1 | TGCGCCAGCAGCAGTGCCGGGACAGGTGCCTACGAGCAGTACTTC | CASSSAGTGAYEQYF
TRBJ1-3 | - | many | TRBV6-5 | TGTGCCAGCAGTGACAGAGGACGGGACTACACCATATATTTT | CASSDRGRDYTIYF
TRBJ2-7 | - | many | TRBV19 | TGTGCCAGTAGTATTGTCCGAGGGGGATCCTTCGAGCAGTACTTC | CASSIVRGGSFEQYF
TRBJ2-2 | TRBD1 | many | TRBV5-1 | TGCGCCAGCAGCTTGGCGAAAGGTGTCAGGGGGCAGCTGTTTTTT | CASSLAKGVRGQLFF
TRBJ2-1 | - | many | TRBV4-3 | TGCGCCAGCAGCCAAGTCAGCAGCGACAATGAGCAGTTCTTC | CASSQVSSDNEQFF
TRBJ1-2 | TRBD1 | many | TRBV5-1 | TGCGCCAGCAGCTTGACGGGACAGGGGAATGGCTACACCTTC | CASSLTGQGNGYTF
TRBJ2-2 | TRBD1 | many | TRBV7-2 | TGTGCCAGCAGCTCCGCTTTGTTCCGGACAGGGGTTAGTAAGAAGACCGGGGAGCTGTTTTTT | CASSSALFRTGVSKKTGELFF
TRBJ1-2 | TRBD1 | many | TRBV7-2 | TGTGCCAGCAGCTTAGCACCGACAGGGACCTCTGGCTACACCTTC | CASSLAPTGTSGYTF
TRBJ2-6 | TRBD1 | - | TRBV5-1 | TGCGCCAGTTGGGACAGCTCTGGGGCCAACGTCCTGACTTTC | CASWDSSGANVLTF
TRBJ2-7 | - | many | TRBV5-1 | TGCGCCAGCAGCCCACGGTCCCCAGATAACTACGAGCAGTACTTC | CASSPRSPDNYEQYF
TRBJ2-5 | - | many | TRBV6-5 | TGTGCCAGCAGTTACTCGGCGGTCGGGATCGGGGGACTAGAGACCCAGTACTTC | CASSYSAVGIGGLETQYF
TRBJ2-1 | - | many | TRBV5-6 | TGTGCCAGCAGCGATCGTGACCTACAATACAATGAGCAGTTCTTC | CASSDRDLQYNEQFF
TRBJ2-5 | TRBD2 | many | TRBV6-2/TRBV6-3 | TGTGCCAGCAGTTCCCAAGGACTAGCAACGGAGACCCAGTACTTC | CASSSQGLATETQYF
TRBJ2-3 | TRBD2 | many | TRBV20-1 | TGCAGTGCTGACCGGACTAGCGACCCGTACACAGATACGCAGTATTTT | CSADRTSDPYTDTQYF
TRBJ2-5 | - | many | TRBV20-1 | TGCAGTGCTAGGTCCCTCCGGGGTTGGTCAGAGACCCAGTACTTC | CSARSLRGWSETQYF
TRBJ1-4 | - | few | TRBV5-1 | TGCGCCAGCAGGACCGGAGAATGGGCTAATGAAAAACTGTTTTTT | CASRTGEWANEKLFF
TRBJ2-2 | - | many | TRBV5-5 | TGTGCCAGCAGCTTGTATATCGGGGAGCTGTTTTTT | CASSLYIGELFF
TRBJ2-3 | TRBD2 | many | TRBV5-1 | TGCGCCAGCAGCTTCGGGCGGGGGGGCACAGATACGCAGTATTTT | CASSFGRGGTDTQYF
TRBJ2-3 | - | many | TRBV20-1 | TGCAGTGGTACGGGGGGCGCCAGCACAGATACGCAGTATTTT | CSGTGGASTDTQYF
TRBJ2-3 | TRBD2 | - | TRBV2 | TGTGCCAGCAGAACAGGACTAGCGCCGTTGGATACGCAGTATTTT | CASRTGLAPLDTQYF
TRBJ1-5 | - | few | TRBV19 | TGTGCCAGTAGTATTCTTCCAGGGTCACAGGGCCGCAATCAGCCCCAGCATTTT | CASSILPGSQGRNQPQHF
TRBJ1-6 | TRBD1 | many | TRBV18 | TGTGCCAGCTCACAGGACAGGAGCTCCTATAATTCACCCCTCCACTTT | CASSQDRSSYNSPLHF
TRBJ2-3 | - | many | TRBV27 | TGTGCCAGCAGTTTATCCCTTACAGATACGCAGTATTTT | CASSLSLTDTQYF
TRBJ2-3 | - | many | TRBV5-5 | TGTGCCAGCAGCTTGGACCTATCGGGGGTTTGGTCCACGCAGTATTTT | CASSLDLSGVWSTQYF
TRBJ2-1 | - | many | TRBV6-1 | TGTGCCAGCAGTGATATTGAGTTGTCCTACAATGAGCAGTTCTTC | CASSDIELSYNEQFF
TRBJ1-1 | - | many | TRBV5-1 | TGCGCCAGCAGCTTTATTGGAGTGAACACTGAAGCTTTCTTT | CASSFIGVNTEAFF
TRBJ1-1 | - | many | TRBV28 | TGTGCCAGCAGTAGAGGGGGGCGTGGGACTGAAGCTTTCTTT | CASSRGGRGTEAFF
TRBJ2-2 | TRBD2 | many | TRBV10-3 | TGTGCCATCACACGCGTGTCTAGCGGACTACTGAACACCGGGGAGCTGTTTTTT | CAITRVSSGLLNTGELFF
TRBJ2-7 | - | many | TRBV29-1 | TGCAGCGTTGGCAGGGGCACCAACTACGAGCAGTACTTC | CSVGRGTNYEQYF
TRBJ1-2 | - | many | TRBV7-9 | TGTGCCAGCAGCTTAGTTGGCAACTACTATGGCTACACCTTC | CASSLVGNYYGYTF
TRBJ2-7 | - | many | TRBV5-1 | TGCGCCAGCAGCACCGGGACACGGTACGAGCAGTACTTC | CASSTGTRYEQYF